This T cell receptor (beta chain) comes out of a study of cytomegalovirus exposure and HLA in healthy donors. The study, taken as a whole, reports: Reports credit the classifier with highly specific, highly sensitive diagnosis of cytomegalovirus status. HLA alleles were associated with 15,000 to 20,000 TCR beta sequences in a later analysis at 0.05 false discovery rate. Presence/absence analysis assumed near-uniform sequencing depth across donors. A later analysis found TCR association rates differed by HLA locus, highest for DRB1 and lowest for HLA-C.

Concerning this clone itself: No antigen is known for it.

PCR was performed using 60 Vbeta and 13 Jbeta primers. Measured with immunoSEQ multiplex PCR; TCRdb has only the in-frame clones, and not every one. This table holds 180,000 or so clones, roughly 80% found once. Sequenced: PBMCs. This receptor was obtained from a girl aged 5 to 17 in good health and CMV-seropositive.

CDR3 DNA sequence: TGCGCCAGCAGCTCTGACAGGGGGTCCTACAATGAGCAGTTCTTC. Its translation: CASSSDRGSYNEQFF. The J gene is TRBJ2-1, the V gene TRBV5-1; TRBD1 matches at 9 bases. CDR1 and CDR2 from the germline V gene are SGHRS and YFSETQ. This CDR3 is 15 amino acids long. V trimming: 3 bases; J trimming: 1 base; junction bases outside the gene matches: 2.